These T cell receptor beta chains were read from a single sample in a study of T cells after yellow fever vaccination. Each CDR3 protein is one row after TCRdb ran MiXCR on the 5' RACE reads. Found here are roughly 15,000 distinct CDR3 sequences, about 4% of them singletons; the top ten hold 0.35% to 0.45%. The input for sequencing was PBMCs, either bulk or a sorted T-cell subset (CD4+, CD8+, memory, or dextramer-sorted; not recorded which), taken 15 days after the yellow fever booster vaccination. The receptors shown here come from a man aged 30 to 39 who received the YFV17D yellow fever vaccine. Both conserved end residues are part of each CDR3. The D gene is left open where the match is weak. Rows give clone size only sometimes, using once, few, many, or a class for an expanded clone.

J: TRBJ2-2
D: NA
V: TRBV6-2/TRBV6-3
size: many
CDR3: CASSWAAGELFF

J: TRBJ2-5
D: TRBD1
V: TRBV7-2
size: many
CDR3: CASSKPGTGHGGQYF

J: TRBJ2-2
D: NA
V: TRBV7-2
size: many
CDR3: CASSLAPGANTGELFF

J: TRBJ2-3
D: TRBD2
V: TRBV20-1
size: many
CDR3: CSAPASGRADTQYF

J: TRBJ2-7
D: TRBD1
V: TRBV11-2
size: NA
CDR3: CASSSETGNDEQYF

J: TRBJ2-1
D: NA
V: TRBV20-1
size: many
CDR3: CSARRDQNNEQFF

J: TRBJ2-1
D: TRBD2
V: TRBV29-1
size: many
CDR3: CSVQKTSDLYNEQFF

J: TRBJ1-1
D: NA
V: TRBV20-1
size: many
CDR3: CSARFDPGNTEAFF

J: TRBJ1-1
D: NA
V: TRBV11-2
size: many
CDR3: CASSLGHLNTEAFF

J: TRBJ2-7
D: TRBD2
V: TRBV4-1
size: many
CDR3: CASSQRVEREPFYEQYF

J: TRBJ2-1
D: TRBD2
V: TRBV7-7
size: many
CDR3: CASSFGLAGDNEQFF

J: TRBJ2-3
D: NA
V: TRBV20-1
size: many
CDR3: CSAREGADTQYF

J: TRBJ1-2
D: NA
V: TRBV15
size: NA
CDR3: CATSRELTGDGYTF

J: TRBJ2-5
D: TRBD2
V: TRBV7-9
size: many
CDR3: CASSSYIAGGRETQYF

J: TRBJ1-2
D: TRBD1
V: TRBV7-8
size: many
CDR3: CASSFGQGYGYTF

J: TRBJ2-5
D: NA
V: TRBV7-7
size: many
CDR3: CASSKHPGDEQETQYF

J: TRBJ2-2
D: NA
V: TRBV27
size: many
CDR3: CASSFGGTGELFF

J: TRBJ2-7
D: TRBD1
V: TRBV7-2
size: many
CDR3: CASSLSGTGGLEQYF

J: TRBJ2-6
D: NA
V: TRBV27
size: many
CDR3: CASSLSGTGANVLTF

J: TRBJ2-1
D: NA
V: TRBV7-3
size: many
CDR3: CASSLMVAATKDEQFF

J: TRBJ2-2
D: TRBD1
V: TRBV5-4
size: many
CDR3: CASSLGTGSTGELFF

J: TRBJ2-1
D: TRBD2
V: TRBV5-5
size: many
CDR3: CASSFHHLPAGGGEQFF

J: TRBJ2-1
D: TRBD2
V: TRBV2
size: many
CDR3: CASSEFLGLAANEQFF

J: TRBJ2-1
D: TRBD2
V: TRBV5-6
size: many
CDR3: CASSPRLREAGNEQFF

J: TRBJ2-3
D: NA
V: TRBV3-1
size: many
CDR3: CASSQEDSITDTQYF

J: TRBJ2-1
D: TRBD2
V: TRBV10-3
size: many
CDR3: CAISEPMVAGVYNEQFF

J: TRBJ1-6
D: NA
V: TRBV9
size: many
CDR3: CASSVGGGSGSPLHF

J: TRBJ2-1
D: NA
V: TRBV7-8
size: many
CDR3: CASSLPGNEQFF

J: TRBJ2-1
D: TRBD2
V: TRBV12-3/TRBV12-4
size: many
CDR3: CASSLLAGDNEQFF

J: TRBJ2-6
D: NA
V: TRBV6-5
size: many
CDR3: CASSYRAGANVLTF

J: TRBJ2-6
D: TRBD1
V: TRBV12-3/TRBV12-4
size: many
CDR3: CASTSGTAAFGANVLTF

J: TRBJ2-7
D: TRBD2
V: TRBV7-9
size: many
CDR3: CASSLAVSSGSRYEQYF

J: TRBJ2-3
D: NA
V: TRBV25-1
size: many
CDR3: CASSLESLGTQYF

J: TRBJ1-1
D: NA
V: TRBV20-1
size: many
CDR3: CSARGKQVSEAFF

J: TRBJ2-1
D: NA
V: TRBV12-3/TRBV12-4
size: many
CDR3: CASSFGRHNEQFF

J: TRBJ2-5
D: NA
V: TRBV5-1
size: many
CDR3: CASSLDSPETQYF

J: TRBJ2-5
D: TRBD2
V: TRBV4-2
size: NA
CDR3: CASSQDGTTGISETQYF

J: TRBJ2-1
D: TRBD2
V: TRBV6-2/TRBV6-3
size: many
CDR3: CASSYLPGGQFF